These 20 T cell receptor beta chains share one sample of origin, sequenced in a study of T cell changes during pregnancy in multiple sclerosis. Only in-frame clones appear in the TCRdb table, and some are missing; sequencing was by immunoSEQ multiplex PCR. The profile shows 50,000 to 65,000 clones, 88% of them singletons. Sequencing was performed on peripheral blood, taken in the first trimester of pregnancy. The source is a female donor with multiple sclerosis, enrolled in a pregnancy study.

The rearrangement uses TRBV30 and TRBJ1-2, with D maybe TRBD1 (5 bases). CDR3 length: 16 amino acids. The germline V gene has CDR1 GTSNPN and CDR2 SVGIG (reference sequence). V lost 5 bases, J lost 5 bases, and 24 bases lay in between. The CDR3 nucleotides are TGTGCCTGGCCCGGGGGTGGGTCCCTGGGGAGTTATGGCTACACCTTC. This gives the protein CAWPGGGSLGSYGYTF. Full variable domain (rest looked up from reference TRBV30 and TRBJ1-2): SQTIHQWPATLVQPVGSPLSLECTVEGTSNPNLYWYRQAAGRGLQLLFYSVGIGQISSEVPQNLSASRPQDRQFILSSKKLLLSDSGFYLCAWPGGGSLGSYGYTFGSGTRLTVV.

The CDR3 DNA is TGTGCCAGCAGTCGACTAGTGAGGAGAGACTCCTACAATGAGCAGTTCTTC. Translated: CASSRLVRRDSYNEQFF. The chain recombines TRBV5-8 with TRBJ2-1, with D tentatively TRBD2 (6 bases). The V gene lost 5 bases and the J gene lost 0 bases, with 18 bases spanning the gap. This CDR3 is 17 amino acids long. Germline CDR1 SGHTS, CDR2 YDEGEE.

Concerning this clone itself: A much larger clone differs from this one at a single base, so this may be a read error. This sample also contains other DNA sequences that code for the same CDR3. The rearrangement uses TRBV6-4 and TRBJ2-2, with D perhaps matching TRBD2 (5 bases). V dropped 0 bases and J dropped 3 bases, with 5 bases sitting between them. CDR1 and CDR2 (germline): MRHNA, SNTAGT. CDR3 length equals 14 residues. For the CDR3, the DNA is TGTGCCAGCAGTGACTCGAGGGACACCGGGGAGCTGTTTTTT. It encodes CASSDSRDTGELFF.

This rearrangement joins TRBV28 to TRBJ1-3, with 8 bases that match TRBD1. Germline loops: CDR1 MDHEN, CDR2 SYDVKM. Trimming at V came to 5 bases and at J to 3 bases, leaving 9 bases not matched to a gene. The CDR3 sequence is 16 residues long. Here the CDR3 reads CASSPPQGAFGNTIYF. As DNA, the CDR3 is TGTGCCAGCAGTCCCCCCCAGGGGGCCTTTGGAAACACCATATATTTT.

This clone was detected only once. The rearrangement joins TRBV4-2 to TRBJ2-3; D not certain. CDR1 LGHNA and CDR2 YNFKEQ come from the germline V gene. Trimming cost V 0 bases and J 4 bases, with 11 bases left between them. The CDR3 has 15 amino acids. CDR3 in amino acids: CASSQDGFGSDTQYF. CDR3 nucleotide sequence: TGTGCCAGCAGCCAAGATGGGTTCGGGTCAGATACGCAGTATTTT.

This sequence joins TRBV5-4 and TRBJ2-3; 7 nucleotides line up with TRBD1. The junction had 3 bases not matched to a gene; V was cut back by 7 bases and J by 1 base. Germline V gives CDR1 SGHNT, CDR2 YYREEE (reference sequence). This CDR3 spans 13 amino acids. CDR3 DNA: TGTGCCAGCCGAACAGGGGGCACAGATACGCAGTATTTT. This translates into CASRTGGTDTQYF.

This chain connects TRBV2 to TRBJ2-2; a possible D gene is TRBD2 (5 bases). This CDR3 has 16 residues. Per the germline V gene, CDR1 is SNHLY and CDR2 is FYNNEI. Trimming took 2 bases from V and 5 from J, leaving 15 bases between them. The CDR3 reads CASSELGSEVTGELFF. The CDR3 DNA follows: TGTGCCAGCAGTGAATTGGGGAGTGAGGTAACCGGGGAGCTGTTTTTT. The variable domain in full, completed from reference TRBV2 and TRBJ2-2, reads EPEVTQTPSHQVTQMGQEVILRCVPISNHLYFYWYRQILGQKVEFLVSFYNNEISEKSEIFDDQFSVERPDGSNFTLKIRSTKLEDSAMYFCASSELGSEVTGELFFGEGSRLTVL.

This clone has more than one count but fewer than ten. J is TRBJ2-7 and V is TRBV11-2; D possibly corresponds to TRBD2 (6 bases). Germline V gives CDR1 SGHAT, CDR2 FQNNGV. CDR3 length: 14 amino acids. Trimming cost V 3 bases and J 4 bases, with 13 bases left between them. Written as DNA, the CDR3 is TGTGCCAGCAGCTTGACTAACCGGGAGTACGAGCAGTACTTC. This gives the protein CASSLTNREYEQYF.

CDR3 DNA sequence: TGCGCCAGCAGCCTTGGGGGACAGCTGAACACTGAAGCTTTCTTT. Translation gives CASSLGGQLNTEAFF. The chain recombines TRBV5-1 with TRBJ1-1; TRBD1 matches at 7 bases. V shed 4 bases and J 0 bases; nucleotides not matched to a gene: 6. The germline V gene encodes CDR1 SGHRS and CDR2 YFSETQ. The CDR3 totals 15 residues.

This clone occurred many times. This chain links TRBV6-4 with TRBJ2-3; 7 positions agree with TRBD2. The CDR3 runs to 18 residues. Trimming took 2 bases from V and 1 from J; bases not matched to a gene: 12. The V gene's germline CDR1 is MRHNA and CDR2 SNTAGT. The CDR3 loop is CASSDQFTSSGGTDTQYF. CDR3 DNA: TGTGCCAGCAGTGACCAGTTTACTAGCAGCGGGGGCACAGATACGCAGTATTTT.

In this sample, this clone turned up once. The chain uses TRBV6-1 and TRBJ2-7; 8 bases are shared with TRBD1. The CDR3 is made up of 14 amino acids. Trimming cost V 5 bases and J 4 bases; bases outside gene matches: 7. Germline assignment: CDR1 MNHNS and CDR2 SASEGT. The DNA for the CDR3 is TGTGCCAGCAGTAAGGGACAGGAGTTTTACGAGCAGTACTTC. It specifies CASSKGQEFYEQYF.

This clone was counted a single time. The CDR3 loop is CASSYAGVDEKLFF. In nucleotides, the CDR3 is TGTGCCAGCAGTTACGCGGGGGTTGATGAAAAACTGTTTTTT. The chain uses TRBV6-5 and TRBJ1-4; a weak D match, TRBD1 (5 bases). Germline V CDR1 and CDR2: MNHEY, SVGAGI. This CDR3 is 14 amino acids long. V was pared by 2 bases and J by 6 bases, with 10 bases between.

This chain connects TRBV10-3 to TRBJ1-1; a weak D match, TRBD1 (6 bases). Trimming removed 6 bases from V and 1 base from J, with 12 bases in between. Germline CDR1 reads ENHRY; CDR2 reads SYGVKD. There are 14 residues in the CDR3. CDR3 coding DNA: TGTGCCATCAGAAAGACAGGACCGAACACTGAAGCTTTCTTT. Translated, it gives CAIRKTGPNTEAFF.

The chain carries TRBV7-9 and TRBJ1-4; TRBD1 agrees at 7 bases. V lost 5 bases, J lost 3 bases, and 12 bases stayed unmatched. CDR3 length equals 17 residues. CDR1 SEHNR and CDR2 FQNEAQ come from the germline V gene (reference sequence). Here the CDR3 reads CASSLRGTGAANEKLFF. CDR3 bases: TGTGCCAGCAGCCTGAGAGGAACAGGGGCGGCTAATGAAAAACTGTTTTTT.

The table lists this clone with a count of one. The rearrangement joins TRBV5-6 to TRBJ1-2; a weak D match, TRBD1 (6 bases). Trimming removed 1 base from V and 4 bases from J, with 11 bases in between. Per germline, CDR1 SGHDT and CDR2 YYEEEE. The CDR3 is 14 amino acids. In nucleotides, the CDR3 is TGTGCCAGCAGCTTGTCGCAGGGGAGCTATGGCTACACCTTC. It encodes CASSLSQGSYGYTF.

The chain combines TRBV6-1 with TRBJ1-4, with 7 bases that match TRBD1. The CDR3 consists of 14 residues. Germline V gene lookup returns CDR1 MNHNS and CDR2 SASEGT. The trim removed 7 bases at V and 4 bases at J, leaving 6 bases unmatched. In DNA, the CDR3 is TGTGCCAGCAACCGACAGGGCTATAATGAAAAACTGTTTTTT. This gives the protein CASNRQGYNEKLFF.

The chain joins TRBV14 to TRBJ1-1, with 7 bases fitting TRBD1. The J segment lost 0 bases and the V segment lost 4 bases, leaving 5 bases of the junction unmatched. This CDR3 has 15 residues. CDR1 and CDR2 (germline): SGHDN, FVKESK. The CDR3 here is CASSLRQGLNTEAFF. CDR3 DNA: TGTGCCAGCAGCCTTAGACAGGGATTGAACACTGAAGCTTTCTTT.

The chain joins TRBV19 to TRBJ1-1; no reliable D call. Trimming took 7 bases from V and 1 from J, leaving 13 bases between them. CDR3 length equals 14 residues. Germline V gives CDR1 LNHDA, CDR2 SQIVND (reference sequence). CDR3 sequence (DNA): TGTGCCAGTATGGAGGGCTCCTGGAACACTGAAGCTTTCTTT. This translates into CASMEGSWNTEAFF. Supplemented by reference TRBV19 and TRBJ1-1, the full variable domain reads DGGITQSPKYLFRKEGQNVTLSCEQNLNHDAMYWYRQDPGQGLRLIYYSQIVNDFQKGDIAEGYSVSREKKESFPLTVTSAQKNPTAFYLCASMEGSWNTEAFFGQGTRLTVV.

This chain uses TRBV15 with TRBJ2-1, with a weak D call TRBD1 (6 bases). V lost 2 bases, J lost 10 bases, and 9 bases lay in between. Germline assignment: CDR1 LNHNV and CDR2 YYDKDF (reference sequence). The CDR3 has 12 residues. The CDR3 here is CATSRSTGEQFF. CDR3 in DNA: TGTGCCACCAGCAGATCGACAGGAGAGCAGTTCTTC.

This sequence joins TRBV29-1 and TRBJ2-1, with 10 bases identical to TRBD2. Germline loops: CDR1 SQVTM, CDR2 ANQGSEA. Germline trimming cut 3 bases from V and 1 base from J; bases unmatched to any gene: 6. The CDR3 is 16 amino acids. CDR3 in DNA: TGCAGCGTTGAGCCGAGACTAGCGGGTTCCTACAATGAGCAGTTCTTC. It codes for CSVEPRLAGSYNEQFF.